This T cell receptor beta chain was sequenced in a study of CD8 T cells in Susac syndrome. The junction had 9 bases not matched to a gene; V was cut back by 5 bases and J by 6 bases. The V gene's germline CDR1 is MNHEY and CDR2 SMNVEV (reference sequence). CDR3 length equals 14 residues. The authors reverse transcribed roughly 0.45 to 1 ug RNA with random hexamers. One entry per CDR3 protein results from TCRdb running MiXCR on the immunoSEQ multiplex PCR reads. The sample holds more than 150,000 distinct CDR3 sequences, under 97% seen once. Sequenced: CD4+ T cells from PBMCs. V gene TRBV27 combines with J gene TRBJ2-7, with 8 bases matching TRBD2. This sequence was found in a human donor with Susac syndrome. CDR3 sequence: CASSTLLAAPEQYF. The CDR3 nucleotides read TGTGCCAGCAGTACCCTACTAGCGGCCCCCGAGCAGTACTTC.